Listed here is a single T cell receptor beta chain. Its target is unknown. TCRdb reanalyzed the 5' RACE reads, giving one entry per CDR3 protein sequence and no DNA. The sample has 550,000 to 600,000 distinct CDR3 sequences, and its top ten clones hold approximately 3.6%. Germline CDR1 and CDR2: MNHEY and SMNVEV (reference sequence). The CDR3 contains 13 residues. The sample belongs to a study of T cells expressing NK-cell markers. Overall study context: Sequenced donors, eight in total, included seven who were HCMV-seropositive and one who was seronegative. Notes on the study in general: The CD3+CD56-NKG2C+ fraction of a handful of donors was likewise dominated by these clonotypes.

Sequencing used blood T cells: a sorted CD56 or NKG2C T cell subset, CD4+ or CD8+ T cells, or bulk PBMC T cells (not recorded which). The sequence was obtained from a young man in good health. The gene calls are TRBV27 and TRBJ1-2; absent DNA, TCRdb's TRBD1 call cannot be checked. The chain's CDR3 is CASSSPGYYGYTF.